Listed below are T cell receptor beta chains from one sample, sequenced in a study of vaccination effects on CD4 cells after COVID-19. These receptors have no identified antigens. TCRdb keeps only in-frame clones here, not all; method: immunoSEQ multiplex PCR. The sample carries around 24,000 clones, less than 80% recorded once. The material sequenced was CD4+ T cells from PBMCs cultured with SARS-CoV-2 spike peptides, taken before COVID-19 vaccination. The origin of the receptors is a human donor who received a COVID-19 vaccine. The CDR3 runs from the conserved cysteine through the conserved F or W. D genes are given only for firm matches. Part of the rows lack a size; the others show once, few, many or a class for expanded clones.

j_call clone_size d_call v_call cdr3_nt cdr3_aa
TRBJ2-2 few NA TRBV5-1 TGCGCCAGCGCCTGGGGGACAATGAACACCGGGGAGCTGTTTTTT CASAWGTMNTGELFF
TRBJ1-4 NA NA TRBV28 TGTGCCAGCAGTTTCGGGGGGATTGGTGAAAAACTGTTTTTT CASSFGGIGEKLFF
TRBJ2-7 NA NA TRBV15 TGTGCCACCAGCCGGGAGACCAGCTCCTACGAGCAGTACTTC CATSRETSSYEQYF
TRBJ2-1 NA TRBD2 TRBV2 TGTGCCAGCCACCCGGACAGCGGGAGAAGGAGTGAGCAGTTCTTC CASHPDSGRRSEQFF
TRBJ2-7 NA NA TRBV2 TGTGCCAGCAGACTGTCCTACGAGCAGTACTTC CASRLSYEQYF
TRBJ2-1 once TRBD2 TRBV6-5 TGTGCCAGCAGTTACGGTGGCGGGAGGGCAACTGAGCAGTTCTTC CASSYGGGRATEQFF
TRBJ2-3 NA NA TRBV6-6 TGTGCCAGCAGTGACTCGGGGTCGGGAGATACGCAGTATTTT CASSDSGSGDTQYF
TRBJ1-1 few NA TRBV29-1 TGCAGCGTTGAAGAAAACAGGAACACTGAAGCTTTCTTT CSVEENRNTEAFF
TRBJ2-7 NA TRBD2 TRBV19 TGTGCCAGTAGTATCCTTGGTGTACTAGCGGCACCTCACTACGAGCAGTACTTC CASSILGVLAAPHYEQYF
TRBJ1-4 NA NA TRBV10-3 TGTGCCGCCTCCCGGGGAGAAAATGAAAAACTGTTTTTT CAASRGENEKLFF
TRBJ2-1 NA TRBD2 TRBV5-6 TGTGCCAGCAGCTTGGGACGGGGGGCCTACAATGAGCAGTTCTTC CASSLGRGAYNEQFF
TRBJ2-7 NA TRBD1 TRBV29-1 TGCAGCGTTGAAGATTGGGACAGGGGACCCTACGAGCAGTACTTC CSVEDWDRGPYEQYF
TRBJ1-5 NA TRBD1 TRBV7-8 TGTGCCAGCAGCTTAGCTGCGACAGGGGGCTTTAGGCCCCAGCATTTT CASSLAATGGFRPQHF
TRBJ2-3 NA NA TRBV12-3/TRBV12-4 TGTGCCAGCACGGTGGGCTACACAGATACGCAGTATTTT CASTVGYTDTQYF
TRBJ2-3 NA TRBD1 TRBV6-9 TGTGCCAGCAGTTATGAGACAGGGCCCACCACAGATACGCAGTATTTT CASSYETGPTTDTQYF
TRBJ1-2 few NA TRBV19 TGTGCCAGTAGAAACCGGGGTGGCTACACCTTC CASRNRGGYTF
TRBJ2-7 few NA TRBV29-1 TGCAGCGTCGGAAGTAGTCGCGAGCAGTACTTC CSVGSSREQYF
TRBJ2-7 NA NA TRBV2 TGTGCCAGCAGTGAAGTTACCTACGAGCAGTACTTC CASSEVTYEQYF
TRBJ2-2 NA TRBD1 TRBV7-9 TGTGCCAGCAGGAGGGGGCCCCAGAACACCGGGGAGCTGTTTTTT CASRRGPQNTGELFF
TRBJ1-2 NA NA TRBV4-1 TGCGCCAGCAGCCCGGGGACTGCTGAGAACTATGGCTACACCTTC CASSPGTAENYGYTF
TRBJ2-1 NA TRBD2 TRBV6-4 TGTGCCAGCAGTCTAGCGGGAGATAGCAATGAGCAGTTCTTC CASSLAGDSNEQFF
TRBJ2-6 NA TRBD1 TRBV5-1 TGCGCCAGCAGCTCCGGGACAGGGGCCCTCTCTGGGGCCAACGTCCTGACTTTC CASSSGTGALSGANVLTF
TRBJ2-1 once NA TRBV24-1 TGTGCCACCAGTGATATCGAGGGGTTCTCCTACAATGAGCAGTTCTTC CATSDIEGFSYNEQFF